Given below is one T cell receptor beta chain in context. Its antigen is not identified. 60 Vbeta and 13 Jbeta primers were used in PCR. Produced via immunoSEQ multiplex PCR; TCRdb's table is partial and in-frame only. The sample carries 100,000 to 150,000 clones, almost 80% recorded once. The data are from a study of cytomegalovirus exposure and HLA in healthy donors. Overall study findings and caveats: Presence/absence results assume similar sequencing depth per donor, which may not hold.

V lost 4 bases and J 1 base, leaving 8 bases between the germline ends. The CDR3 contains 13 residues. The germline V gene has CDR1 SGHTA and CDR2 FQGNSA. Sequencing was done on a sample of PBMCs. This chain joins TRBV7-2 and TRBJ2-7; D perhaps matches TRBD1 (5 bases). The TCR sequence derives from a female donor in good health and CMV-seronegative. CDR3 residues: CASSSDRSYEQYF. CDR3 coding DNA: TGTGCCAGCAGCTCCGACAGATCCTACGAGCAGTACTTC.